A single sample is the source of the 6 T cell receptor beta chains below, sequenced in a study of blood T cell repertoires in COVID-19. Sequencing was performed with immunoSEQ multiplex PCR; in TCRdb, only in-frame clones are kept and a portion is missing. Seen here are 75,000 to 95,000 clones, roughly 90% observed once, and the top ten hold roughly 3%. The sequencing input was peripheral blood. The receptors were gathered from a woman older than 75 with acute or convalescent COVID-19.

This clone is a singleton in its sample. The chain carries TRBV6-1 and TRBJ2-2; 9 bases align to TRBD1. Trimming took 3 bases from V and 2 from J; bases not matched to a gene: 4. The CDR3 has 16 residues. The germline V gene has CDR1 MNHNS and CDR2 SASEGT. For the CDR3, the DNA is TGTGCCAGCAGTGATTACAGGGGGCGAAACACCGGGGAGCTGTTTTTT. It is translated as CASSDYRGRNTGELFF.

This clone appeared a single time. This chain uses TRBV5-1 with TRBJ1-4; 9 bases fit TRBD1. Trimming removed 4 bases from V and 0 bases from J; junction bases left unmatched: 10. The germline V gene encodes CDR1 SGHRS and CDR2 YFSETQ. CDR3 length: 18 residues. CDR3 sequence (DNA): TGCGCCAGCAGCGAGACCGGGGACAGGGTGGCAACTAATGAAAAACTGTTTTTT. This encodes CASSETGDRVATNEKLFF.

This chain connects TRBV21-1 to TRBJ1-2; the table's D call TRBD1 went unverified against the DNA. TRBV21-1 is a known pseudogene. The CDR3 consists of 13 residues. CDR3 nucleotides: TGTGCCAGCAGCATTTACAGGGGACGGGGCTACACCTTC. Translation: CASSIYRGRGYTF.

The CDR3, as DNA: TGTGCCAGCAGTCAAAGCGGGGGCCAAGAGACCCAGTACTTC. Residues: CASSQSGGQETQYF. V gene TRBV5-4 combines with J gene TRBJ2-5; 8 bases match TRBD2. The CDR3 spans 14 residues. V gave up 5 bases and J gave up 1 base; unmatched junction bases: 4. CDR1 is SGHNT and CDR2 is YYREEE in the germline V gene (reference sequence).

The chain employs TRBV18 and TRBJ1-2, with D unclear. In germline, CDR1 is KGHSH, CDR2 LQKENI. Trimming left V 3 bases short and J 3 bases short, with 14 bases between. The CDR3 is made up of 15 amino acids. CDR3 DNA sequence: TGTGCCAGCTCACCGGCCCCCAGGTCGGACTATGGCTACACCTTC. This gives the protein CASSPAPRSDYGYTF.

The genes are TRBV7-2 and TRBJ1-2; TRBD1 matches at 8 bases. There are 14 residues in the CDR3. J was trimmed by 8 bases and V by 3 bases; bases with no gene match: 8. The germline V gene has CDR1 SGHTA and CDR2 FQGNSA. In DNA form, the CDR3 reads TGTGCCAGCAGCTTTTCCCAGGGGGCGAGGGGCTACACCTTC. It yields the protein CASSFSQGARGYTF.